These 28 T cell receptor beta chains originate from one sample sequenced in a study of T cells after yellow fever vaccination. TCRdb processed the 5' RACE reads anew with MiXCR; each CDR3 protein has one entry. This table holds approximately 550,000 distinct CDR3 sequences, roughly 21% found once. The starting material was PBMCs, obtained 15 days after the yellow fever booster vaccination. These receptors all stem from a man aged 30-40 years who received the YFV17D yellow fever vaccine.

V usage is TRBV18 and J usage is TRBJ2-2; 10 positions match TRBD2. CDR3 length: 18 amino acids. The junction had 8 bases not matched to a gene; V was cut back by 4 bases and J by 0 bases. Germline values: CDR1 KGHSH, CDR2 LQKENI. Here the CDR3 reads CASSQRTSGPTNTGELFF. The CDR3 DNA is TGTGCCAGCTCACAACGGACTAGCGGACCGACGAACACCGGGGAGCTGTTTTTT.

The sample holds a few counts of this clonotype. V gene TRBV7-6 combines with J gene TRBJ2-5; 7 bases fit TRBD1. The CDR3 length is 14 residues. The trim removed 3 bases at V and 3 bases at J, leaving 4 bases unmatched. Germline V gives CDR1 SGHVS, CDR2 FNYEAQ. The CDR3 nucleotides read TGTGCCAGCAGCTTCACAGGGGATAAAGAGACCCAGTACTTC. This translates into CASSFTGDKETQYF.

The genes are TRBV28 and TRBJ2-4; D unresolved. Trimming left V 2 bases short and J 0 bases short, with 11 bases between. The germline CDR1 and CDR2 sequences are MDHEN and SYDVKM. CDR3 length: 16 residues. As DNA, the CDR3 is TGTGCCAGCAGTTTAATAGCCAGAATAGCCAAAAACATTCAGTACTTC. This translates into CASSLIARIAKNIQYF.

This clonotype occurred a few times. The rearrangement links TRBV19 to TRBJ2-2; 11 nucleotides line up with TRBD2. J lost 9 bases, V lost 5 bases, and 17 bases had no gene match. Germline assignment: CDR1 LNHDA and CDR2 SQIVND (reference sequence). This CDR3 comprises 18 residues. The CDR3 protein is CASSSPPGLAGKSRELFF. Written as DNA, the CDR3 is TGTGCCAGTAGTTCTCCCCCCGGACTAGCGGGCAAATCCCGGGAGCTGTTTTTT.

This clonotype came up a few times. This chain uses TRBV6-2 or TRBV6-3 with TRBJ2-1; TRBD2 matches 7 bases. Germline V gene data show CDR1 as MNHEY and CDR2 as SVGEGT. V was clipped by 0 bases and J by 8 bases; unmatched bases: 7. The CDR3 runs to 15 residues. The CDR3 is CASSYSGLVRHEQFF. For the CDR3, the DNA is TGTGCCAGCAGTTACTCTGGACTAGTGCGCCATGAGCAGTTCTTC.

This chain uses TRBV7-2 with TRBJ2-2; D may be TRBD2 (6 bases). The CDR3 contains 14 residues. Trimming took 5 bases from V and 7 from J, leaving 14 bases between them. CDR1 SGHTA and CDR2 FQGNSA come from the germline V gene. This CDR3 is CASSPRRGNGELFF. CDR3 DNA: TGTGCCAGCAGCCCGCGTCGGGGGAACGGGGAGCTGTTTTTT.

CDR3 residues: CAITDSGSTDTQYF. The CDR3 DNA is TGTGCCATTACGGATAGCGGTAGCACAGATACGCAGTATTTT. The rearrangement links TRBV12-3 or TRBV12-4 to TRBJ2-3; D is perhaps TRBD2 (6 bases). This CDR3 has 14 residues. Trimming took off 10 bases at V and 0 bases at J, with 14 bases between the two ends.

Here the CDR3 DNA reads TGTGCCAGCAGGGACAGGAACACTGAAGCTTTCTTT. Residues: CASRDRNTEAFF. V is TRBV28 and J is TRBJ1-1; possible D gene TRBD1, 6 bases. Trimming left V 6 bases short and J 1 base short, with 6 bases between. This CDR3 is built from 12 residues. CDR1 is MDHEN, CDR2 SYDVKM, per germline.

The table lists this clonotype with a few counts. This sequence joins TRBV24-1 and TRBJ1-4, with a weak D call TRBD1 (5 bases). The CDR3 length is 14 residues. Germline lookup yields CDR1 KGHDR and CDR2 SFDVKD. V dropped 3 bases and J dropped 6 bases, with 10 bases sitting between them. The CDR3 spells CATSDQGEDEKLFF. CDR3 coding DNA: TGTGCCACCAGTGATCAAGGGGAGGATGAAAAACTGTTTTTT.

This clonotype was seen more than once but under ten times. The chain recombines TRBV5-1 with TRBJ1-4; D uncertain. The CDR3 runs 13 residues. The V end was cut by 5 bases, the J end by 5 bases, with 10 bases between. The germline V gene has CDR1 SGHRS and CDR2 YFSETQ. In DNA, the CDR3 is TGCGCCAGCAGTGGGCAGACGAATGAAAAACTGTTTTTT. This translates into CASSGQTNEKLFF.

The chain employs TRBV7-2 and TRBJ2-5, with D tentatively TRBD2 (5 bases). CDR1 and CDR2 from the germline V gene are SGHTA and FQGNSA. V gave up 5 bases and J gave up 1 base, with 11 bases separating them. CDR3 length: 14 residues. The CDR3 nucleotides are TGTGCCAGCAGCGAAGAAGCGGCCCAAGAGACCCAGTACTTC. Translated: CASSEEAAQETQYF.

The chain has TRBV5-1 and TRBJ2-6; possibly TRBD1 for D (7 bases). V was shortened by 5 bases and J by 2 bases, with 23 bases between the two germline ends. This CDR3 is 19 amino acids long. The germline V gene has CDR1 SGHRS and CDR2 YFSETQ. The chain's CDR3 is CASRGTETGKVPGANVLTF. The CDR3 region has the DNA TGCGCCAGCAGGGGGACTGAGACAGGGAAAGTCCCTGGGGCCAACGTCCTGACTTTC.

There are a few counts of this clonotype. This chain links TRBV23-1 with TRBJ2-3; D unclear. TRBV23-1 is an ORF; its function is uncertain. The V end lost 0 bases, the J end lost 0 bases, and 10 bases lay between the germline ends. The length of the CDR3 is 16 residues. CDR3 protein: CASSQSGGDSTDTQYF. CDR3 bases: TGCGCCAGCAGTCAATCTGGCGGAGATAGCACAGATACGCAGTATTTT.

A few counts support this clonotype. The genes are TRBV6-5 and TRBJ2-7, with a possible D match to TRBD2 (6 bases). CDR1 and CDR2 (germline): MNHEY, SVGAGI. This CDR3 contains 14 residues. Trimming cost V 2 bases and J 3 bases, with 11 bases left between them. CDR3: CASSYQGDFYEQYF. The DNA of the CDR3 is TGTGCCAGCAGTTACCAAGGGGACTTCTACGAGCAGTACTTC.

The rearrangement joins TRBV3-1 to TRBJ2-7, with unresolved D. This CDR3 is built from 12 residues. Per the germline V gene, CDR1 is LGHDT and CDR2 is YNNKEL (reference sequence). V lost 3 bases and J 6 bases, leaving 9 bases between the germline ends. Here the CDR3 reads CASSHQAREQYF. In DNA, the CDR3 is TGTGCCAGCAGCCATCAGGCGCGCGAGCAGTACTTC.

The chain's CDR3 is CASSQVSASTDTQYF. The CDR3 bases are TGCGCCAGCAGCCAAGTGAGTGCTAGCACAGATACGCAGTATTTT. V is TRBV4-3 and J is TRBJ2-3; unclear D gene. Germline loops: CDR1 LGHNA, CDR2 YSLEER. V was trimmed by 1 base and J by 0 bases, leaving 8 bases between them. The CDR3 length is 15 residues.

The gene calls are TRBV20-1 and TRBJ1-4; no reliable D call. The germline V and J ends were trimmed by 3 bases and 4 bases, with 9 bases remaining between them. Germline-derived CDR1 and CDR2 are DFQATT and SNEGSKA (reference sequence). The CDR3 covers 13 residues. Written as DNA, the CDR3 is TGCAGTGCTAGTGGCCGGCATAATGAAAAACTGTTTTTT. Protein: CSASGRHNEKLFF.

The rearrangement joins TRBV29-1 to TRBJ2-7, with D perhaps given as TRBD1 or TRBD2 (5 bases each). Germline-derived CDR1 and CDR2 are SQVTM and ANQGSEA. The length of the CDR3 is 13 residues. The ends were cut back, 1 base at V and 5 bases at J, with 12 bases in the middle. The CDR3 nucleotides read TGCAGCGTTGAAGTTCCGGGGACCAACGAGCAGTACTTC. It specifies CSVEVPGTNEQYF.

The CDR3: CASSLHTTPSTSGSENEQFF. CDR3 nucleotides: TGTGCCAGCAGCTTACACACGACCCCCTCTACTAGCGGTAGTGAGAATGAGCAGTTCTTC. The chain carries TRBV7-2 and TRBJ2-1, with 8 bases that match TRBD2. Looked up from germline, CDR1 is SGHTA and CDR2 is FQGNSA. The V and J ends lost 2 bases and 7 bases, in that order; junction bases with no gene match: 22. The CDR3 covers 20 residues.

The chain uses TRBV29-1 and TRBJ2-3; D not certain. The length of the CDR3 is 15 residues. Trimming stripped 4 bases from V and 1 base from J, with 15 bases between. The germline CDR1 and CDR2 sequences are SQVTM and ANQGSEA. The CDR3 reads CSVVVQRAGTDTQYF. CDR3 DNA sequence: TGCAGCGTTGTGGTTCAGCGCGCGGGCACAGATACGCAGTATTTT.

This clonotype was found a few times. The rearrangement uses TRBV7-9 and TRBJ1-2; TRBD1 matches 7 bases. V trimming: 5 bases; J trimming: 7 bases; junction bases outside the gene matches: 16. CDR3 length: 16 residues. Germline loops: CDR1 SEHNR, CDR2 FQNEAQ (reference sequence). The DNA of the CDR3 is TGTGCCAGCAGCCCCCTGTCCGGACAGGACAAGACTGGCTACACCTTC. Amino acids: CASSPLSGQDKTGYTF.

In DNA form, the CDR3 reads TGTGCCACCCGGGGCAAAAACACTGAAGCTTTCTTT. Translation gives CATRGKNTEAFF. The chain joins TRBV15 to TRBJ1-1; D is possibly TRBD1 (5 bases). The CDR3 consists of 12 residues. Germline V gene sequence: CDR1 LNHNV, CDR2 YYDKDF (reference sequence). Trimming removed 8 bases at V and 2 bases at J, with 9 bases between.

This clonotype was observed a handful of times. The V gene is TRBV29-1, the J gene TRBJ2-1; D unclear. Per germline, CDR1 SQVTM and CDR2 ANQGSEA. The CDR3 totals 12 residues. CDR3 sequence: CTAYSSYNEQFF. The DNA for the CDR3 is TGCACCGCGTATAGCTCCTACAATGAGCAGTTCTTC.

The table lists this clonotype with a few counts. The germline gene is not matched at one end of the junction; a read error may be the cause. The chain recombines TRBV7-7 with TRBJ2-1; tentatively, D is TRBD2 (5 bases). The CDR3 sequence is 14 residues long. Germline lookup yields CDR1 SSHAT and CDR2 FNYEAQ (reference sequence). The CDR3, as DNA: TGTGCTAGCAGCCTCATACCCAACGGGGATGAGCAGTTCTTC. Its translation: CASSLIPNGDEQFF.

V usage is TRBV28 and J usage is TRBJ2-5; D is unresolved. V was trimmed by 4 bases and J by 4 bases, leaving 16 bases between them. Germline V CDR1 and CDR2: MDHEN, SYDVKM. The CDR3 has 15 residues. CDR3 protein: CASSSGSLGAETQYF. CDR3 coding DNA: TGTGCCAGCAGTTCCGGGTCCTTAGGAGCAGAGACCCAGTACTTC.

The chain carries TRBV24-1 and TRBJ2-1; TRBD2 matches 13 bases. Germline lookup yields CDR1 KGHDR and CDR2 SFDVKD. This CDR3 has 16 residues. After removal of 5 bases from V and 4 bases from J, the junction contained 4 bases not matched to a gene. In DNA form, the CDR3 reads TGTGCCACCAGTGCCGGGACTAGCGGGACGTACAATGAGCAGTTCTTC. Amino acids: CATSAGTSGTYNEQFF.

To note about this clonotype: Sequence at one end of the junction differs from germline and may be a read error. The J gene is TRBJ2-2, the V gene TRBV20-1; TRBD2 agrees at 7 bases. This CDR3 is built from 14 residues. From germline, CDR1 is DFQATT and CDR2 SNEGSKA (reference sequence). CDR3 DNA sequence: TGCACTGCTAGAGTTCCGGGAGGCACCGGGGAGCTGTTTTTT. Encoded protein: CTARVPGGTGELFF.

V is TRBV5-6 and J is TRBJ2-3; 10 bases fit TRBD2. CDR3 length: 15 amino acids. Germline loops: CDR1 SGHDT, CDR2 YYEEEE. Trimming removed 1 base from V and 6 bases from J; junction bases left unmatched: 5. CDR3 amino acids: CASSLLTSGFDTQYF. The DNA for the CDR3 is TGTGCCAGCAGCTTGTTGACTAGCGGGTTCGATACGCAGTATTTT.